These 17 T cell receptor beta chains came from one sample sequenced in a study of T-cell reconstitution after alpha-beta-depleted transplantation in children. A TCRbeta library incorporating unique molecular identifiers was prepared. Each CDR3 protein is one row after TCRdb ran MiXCR on the PCR reads. The sample records about 600,000 distinct CDR3 sequences, roughly a tenth being singletons. The input for sequencing was PBMCs from the stem cell graft donor, taken from the stem cell graft. All receptors come from a human donor who donated a stem cell graft to a child with acute myeloid leukemia.

The table lists this clonotype with many counts. The chain couples TRBV7-9 to TRBJ2-7; the match to TRBD2 covers 12 bases. Per germline, CDR1 SEHNR and CDR2 FQNEAQ (reference sequence). This CDR3 comprises 16 residues. Trimming took 5 bases from V and 3 from J; bases not matched to a gene: 8. In nucleotides, the CDR3 is TGTGCCAGCAGCCAACGGACTAGCGGGACCCTCTACGAGCAGTACTTC. Its translation: CASSQRTSGTLYEQYF. Full variable domain (outside the CDR3, taken from reference TRBV7-9 and TRBJ2-7): DTGVSQNPRHKITKRGQNVTFRCDPISEHNRLYWYRQTLGQGPEFLTYFQNEAQLEKSRLLSDRFSAERPKGSFSTLEIQRTEQGDSAMYLCASSQRTSGTLYEQYFGPGTRLTVT.

This clonotype was seen many times. The chain recombines TRBV20-1 with TRBJ1-1, with D possibly being TRBD1 (5 bases). The CDR3 spans 13 residues. V was pared by 3 bases and J by 3 bases, with 11 bases between. Germline V gene lookup returns CDR1 DFQATT and CDR2 SNEGSKA (reference sequence). The CDR3 here is CSASPDSYTEAFF. The CDR3 DNA sequence: TGCAGTGCTAGCCCAGACAGCTACACTGAAGCTTTCTTT.

The chain couples TRBV20-1 to TRBJ2-7; D uncertain. The J call is doubtful: the DNA matches TRBJ2-1 better. Germline V gene sequence: CDR1 DFQATT, CDR2 SNEGSKA (reference sequence). The CDR3 totals 15 residues. The CDR3 nucleotides are TGCAGTGCTAGAGATTATAGAACTACCTTGGGGGAGCAGTTCTTC. Translating gives CSARDYRTTLGEQFF.

This clonotype is a singleton in its sample. This may be a read error, as it is one base from a much larger clone. The V call is TRBV7-9, the J call TRBJ2-5; D is unclear. Germline V CDR1 and CDR2: SEHNR, FQNEAQ (reference sequence). There are 14 residues in the CDR3. CDR3 amino acids: CASSVALGMETQYF. The DNA of the CDR3 is TGTGCCAGCAGCGTAGCCCTGGGTATGGAGACCCAGTACTTC.

This clonotype was seen repeatedly, ten times or more. The rearrangement links TRBV20-1 to TRBJ2-7, with 10 bases lining up with TRBD1. There are 15 residues in the CDR3. CDR1 DFQATT and CDR2 SNEGSKA come from the germline V gene (reference sequence). The V and J ends lost 0 bases and 2 bases, in that order; junction bases with no gene match: 4. The CDR3 here is CSARDLDRGPYEQYF. CDR3 nucleotides: TGCAGTGCTAGAGATCTCGACAGGGGGCCCTACGAGCAGTACTTC.

The gene calls are TRBV7-3 and TRBJ2-1; 9 bases align to TRBD2. Trimming cost V 5 bases and J 6 bases; bases outside gene matches: 2. CDR1 SGHTA and CDR2 FQGTGA come from the germline V gene. CDR3 length equals 13 residues. CDR3 sequence: CASSDSGSNEQFF. CDR3 DNA sequence: TGTGCCAGCAGCGATAGCGGGAGCAATGAGCAGTTCTTC.

This clonotype was found a few times. The V and J genes are TRBV10-3 and TRBJ2-5; D may be TRBD2 (6 bases). This CDR3 has 14 amino acids. The V and J ends lost 2 bases and 5 bases respectively, with 12 bases between them. Germline V gives CDR1 ENHRY, CDR2 SYGVKD. For the CDR3, the DNA is TGTGCCATCAGTGAGAGGTCCCGGGGGGAGACCCAGTACTTC. This codes for CAISERSRGETQYF.

This clonotype was picked up many times. V gene TRBV20-1 combines with J gene TRBJ2-7; D is possibly TRBD1 or TRBD2 (5 bases each). Germline-derived CDR1 and CDR2 are DFQATT and SNEGSKA (reference sequence). The V and J ends lost 3 bases and 5 bases respectively, with 14 bases between them. The CDR3 is 13 amino acids. CDR3 amino acids: CSASEGPEDEQYF. In DNA, the CDR3 is TGCAGTGCTAGTGAGGGACCGGAGGACGAGCAGTACTTC.

This clonotype was picked up many times. V gene TRBV28 combines with J gene TRBJ2-2; D not certain. V was pared by 7 bases and J by 6 bases, with 15 bases between. There are 14 residues in the CDR3. Looked up from germline, CDR1 is MDHEN and CDR2 is SYDVKM. DNA of the CDR3: TGTGCCAGCACAAAAACATCTTGGGCCGGGGAGCTGTTTTTT. This sequence encodes CASTKTSWAGELFF. The variable domain in full, completed from reference TRBV28 and TRBJ2-2, reads DVKVTQSSRYLVKRTGEKVFLECVQDMDHENMFWYRQDPGLGLRLIYFSYDVKMKEKGDIPEGYSVSREKKERFSLILESASTNQTSMYLCASTKTSWAGELFFGEGSRLTVL.

This clonotype was detected once. Germline is not matched at one junction end, which may reflect a read error. This rearrangement joins TRBV6-5 to TRBJ1-1; 9 bases fit TRBD1. The CDR3 sequence is 15 residues long. The V gene's germline CDR1 is MNHEY and CDR2 SVGAGI. CDR3 in DNA: TGTGCCGGCGTTGGGACAGGGCTGGGGAACACTGAAGCTTCCTTT. Encoded protein: CAGVGTGLGNTEASF.

The sample holds many counts of this clonotype. The chain joins TRBV5-1 to TRBJ1-1; possibly TRBD1 for D (5 bases). This CDR3 is built from 15 residues. Germline V gene lookup returns CDR1 SGHRS and CDR2 YFSETQ. With 4 bases removed from V and 3 bases from J, the gap between germline ends came to 16 bases. CDR3 sequence (DNA): TGCGCCAGCAGCCTAACTACAAGAGGGGACACTGAAGCTTTCTTT. Amino acids: CASSLTTRGDTEAFF.

This clonotype has more than one count but fewer than ten. J is TRBJ2-7 and V is TRBV19, with a tentative D call TRBD2 (6 bases). The CDR3 consists of 13 residues. In germline, CDR1 is LNHDA, CDR2 SQIVND (reference sequence). V lost 6 bases and J 0 bases, leaving 9 bases between the germline ends. CDR3 sequence: CASSGDFSYEQYF. CDR3 in DNA: TGTGCCAGTAGCGGGGACTTCTCCTACGAGCAGTACTTC.

The rearrangement uses TRBV20-1 and TRBJ2-7; D is perhaps TRBD2 (5 bases). Germline values: CDR1 DFQATT, CDR2 SNEGSKA (reference sequence). The germline V and J ends were trimmed by 0 bases and 2 bases, with 14 bases remaining between them. The length of the CDR3 is 15 residues. The CDR3 nucleotides are TGCAGTGCTAGAGACGAAGCGGTTATCGCCTACGAGCAGTACTTC. This sequence encodes CSARDEAVIAYEQYF.

This chain connects TRBV20-1 to TRBJ1-2; D possibly corresponds to TRBD1 (5 bases). CDR1 is DFQATT, CDR2 SNEGSKA, per germline (reference sequence). Between the trimmed V and J ends, which lost 6 bases and 7 bases, there was a span of 18 bases. This CDR3 comprises 13 residues. As DNA, the CDR3 is TGCAGTGCATGGGGACGCCGGAACGGTGGCTACACCTTC. Residues: CSAWGRRNGGYTF.

Many counts were recorded for this clonotype. The CDR3 coding sequence is TGTGCCAGCAGCGTAGCGCGAGAGGGCTACAATGAGCAGTTCTTC. Its protein is CASSVAREGYNEQFF. V usage is TRBV9 and J usage is TRBJ2-1, with D possibly TRBD2 on 5 matching bases. CDR3 length: 15 amino acids. Trimming removed 0 bases from V and 3 bases from J, with 10 bases in between. The germline V gene encodes CDR1 SGDLS and CDR2 YYNGEE.

This clonotype was found many times. The rearrangement links TRBV24-1 to TRBJ2-1, with TRBD2 matching over 16 bases. In germline, CDR1 is KGHDR, CDR2 SFDVKD. This CDR3 has 19 amino acids. The junction had 8 bases not matched to a gene; V was cut back by 3 bases and J by 4 bases. CDR3 residues: CATSDPGTSGRAGYNEQFF. The CDR3 DNA reads as TGTGCCACCAGTGATCCGGGGACTAGCGGGAGGGCCGGATACAATGAGCAGTTCTTC.

In nucleotides, the CDR3 is TGTGCCATCAATTCCCCGGGCACAGATACGCAGTATTTT. Its protein is CAINSPGTDTQYF. The rearrangement uses TRBV10-3 and TRBJ2-3; D remains unclear. The CDR3 covers 13 residues. V was shortened by 7 bases and J by 1 base, with 9 bases between the two germline ends. Looked up from germline, CDR1 is ENHRY and CDR2 is SYGVKD.